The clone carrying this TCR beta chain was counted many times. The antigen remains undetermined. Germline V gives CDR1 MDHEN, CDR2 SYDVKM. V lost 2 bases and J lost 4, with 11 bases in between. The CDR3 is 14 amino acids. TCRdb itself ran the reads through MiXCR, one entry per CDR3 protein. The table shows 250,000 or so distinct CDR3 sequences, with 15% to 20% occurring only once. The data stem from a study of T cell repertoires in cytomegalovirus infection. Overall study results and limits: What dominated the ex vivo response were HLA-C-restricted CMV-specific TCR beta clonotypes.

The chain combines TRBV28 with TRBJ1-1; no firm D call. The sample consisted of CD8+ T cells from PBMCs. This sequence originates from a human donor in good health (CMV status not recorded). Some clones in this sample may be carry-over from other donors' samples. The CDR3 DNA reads TGTGCCAGCAGTTTACCCATATTCGGCACTGAAGCTTTCTTT. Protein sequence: CASSLPIFGTEAFF.